This TCR beta chain was observed in a study of T cell responses to AZD1222 COVID-19 vaccine (dated by TCRdb to the early 2020s). The study in broad terms: TCR sequencing was performed for about 240 trial participants, of whom 200 to 220 were given two doses of AZD1222 and around 25 were given two doses of MenACWY control vaccine. Enrollment into the trials was organized by age into subgroups of 18-55, 56-69 and 70-plus years, and those subgroups contained roughly 150, 30 and 60 TCR-sequenced participants, respectively. Overall study results and their limits: Participants were mostly white British, with more females than males. The authors suggested clonal diversity may have been underestimated. After two AZD1222 doses, both the breadth and the depth of spike-specific TCRs were significantly higher than at day 0 and than in MenACWY recipients. Epitopes outside the regions mutated in the B.1.351 and B.1.1.7 variants were reportedly recognized by nearly half of the unique spike-specific TCRs. The whole spike protein was spanned by vaccine-associated CD4 TCRs, and dominant responses were seen in regions 160-218 and 743-854. In the small 56-69-year group, the increase in depth fell short of significance, most likely because of low power. No day 14 peak-response samples were available, so repertoires were characterized only after the peak T cell response. Conclusions about previously exposed vaccinees are limited because only six or seven AZD1222 recipients were SARS-CoV-2 seropositive at baseline.

The sample's time point, from its label and the paper: about 28 days (+/-7) after the second vaccine dose. AZD1222 recipients whose second dose came at about 4 weeks and those whose second dose came at about 12 weeks were combined into one group, since spike-specific TCR depth and breadth did not differ between the two schedules. Vaccinee samples were obtained from the UK trials COV001 and COV002, which included a single-blind randomized controlled phase 2/3 trial of AZD1222 (ChAdOx1 nCoV-19) in healthy adults. Trial participant PBMC samples were collected at day 0 and day 28 after the second dose for TCRbeta chain sequencing. A note on this clone: It has no known antigen specificity. No much larger clonotype is one base removed from it; base qualities were not supplied.

The CDR3 regions of human TCRbeta chains were subjected to immunosequencing. The published analysis was carried out like this. Repertoire TCRs were matched against a reference library of SARS-CoV-2-specific TCRs generated with the MIRA antigen-specificity platform. Breadth was defined as the fraction of unique TCRs that were SARS-CoV-2-associated, and depth was defined as the fraction of total T cells that were SARS-CoV-2-associated. Using the MIRA data, each spike-specific TCR was assigned both to the spike region to which the TCR was reactive and to a CD4 or CD8 class. Log10-transformed breadth and depth values were compared by one-way ANOVA with Sidak's multiple comparisons tests. Entries here come from immuneACCESS through TCRdb and include only in-frame sequences with V and J called. Some clones fail to appear in such tables; in the studies checked, an unresolved V gene covers under half of the shortfall, and the cause of the remainder is unknown. V and J calls and clone size follow that table, whereas D and trimming were derived from the DNA. For this sample the table gives around 25,000 clones, of which 80% to 90% were detected only once. The leading ten clones occupy more than 30% of the sample.

V is pruned by 1 base and J by 2 bases, leaving 4 bases of the junction without a gene match. As encoded in the germline V gene, CDR1 is SGHAT while CDR2 is FQNNGV. The CDR3 contains 16 residues, cysteine and phenylalanine counted. CDR3 DNA is the only sequence kept; it has 48 bases, read in frame from the first base. The receptor comes from an adult who received the AZD1222 COVID-19 vaccine. Recombination joined TRBV11-2 with TRBJ2-3, and 9 junction bases match TRBD2. The starting material was peripheral blood, obtained 28 days after the second AZD1222 dose. The CDR3 sequence is CASSLGAGGLTDTQYF. The bases read TGTGCCAGCAGCTTAGGGGCGGGAGGGCTCACAGATACGCAGTATTTT.